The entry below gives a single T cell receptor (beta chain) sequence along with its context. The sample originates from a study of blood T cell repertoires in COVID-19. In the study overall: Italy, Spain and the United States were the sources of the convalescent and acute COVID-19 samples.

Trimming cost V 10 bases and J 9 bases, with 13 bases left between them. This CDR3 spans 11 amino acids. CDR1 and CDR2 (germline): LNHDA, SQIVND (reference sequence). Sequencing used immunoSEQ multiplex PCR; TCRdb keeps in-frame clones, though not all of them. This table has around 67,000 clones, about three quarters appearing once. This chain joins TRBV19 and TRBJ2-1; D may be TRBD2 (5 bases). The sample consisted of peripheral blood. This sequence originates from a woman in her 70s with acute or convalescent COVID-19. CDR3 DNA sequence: TGTGCCACCTCCCGAGAGGGTGAGCAGTTCTTC. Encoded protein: CATSREGEQFF.